This TCR beta chain was obtained from a study of cytomegalovirus exposure and HLA in healthy donors. Study details: One earlier analysis, a look at approximately 180 million T cells, found some 120 million unique TCR beta sequences. Study results and caveats: A later analysis found that most CMV-associated TCR beta chains appeared HLA-restricted. Rarity characterized most TCR sequences, yet some public TCRs appeared in many donors.

Concerning this clone: What it binds is unknown.

Per germline, CDR1 WSHSY and CDR2 SAAADI. The trim removed 6 bases at V and 3 bases at J, leaving 12 bases unmatched. CDR3 length equals 16 residues. Primers for the PCR totalled 60 Vbeta and 13 Jbeta. Here immunoSEQ multiplex PCR was the method, and the copy in TCRdb shows in-frame clones only, minus some. The sample includes about 170,000 clones, 82% seen only once; the top ten take roughly 1.6%. Sequences were obtained from PBMCs. The source is a girl between 10 and 17 years old in good health and CMV-seropositive. The rearrangement uses TRBV10-2 and TRBJ2-7; TRBD2 matches at 9 bases. CDR3 loop: CASRAGGGGGLYEQYF. The CDR3 DNA follows: TGCGCCAGCAGAGCGGGGGGTGGGGGGGGACTCTACGAGCAGTACTTC.